This T cell receptor (beta chain) was profiled in a study of blood T cell repertoires in COVID-19. This clone came up many times. V dropped 6 bases and J dropped 8 bases, with 16 bases sitting between them. The CDR3 length is 13 residues. Germline-derived CDR1 and CDR2 are MDHEN and SYDVKM. Methods used by the authors: Researchers report that nucleated cell counts were estimated from reference gene primer amplification. TCRdb keeps only in-frame clones here, not all; method: immunoSEQ multiplex PCR. V and J calls and clone size are those listed in that table; D and trimming were worked out from the DNA. This table holds 130,000 or so clones, roughly 69% found once.

The receptor was derived from an older woman with acute or convalescent COVID-19. Sequenced: peripheral blood. The chain combines TRBV28 with TRBJ1-2; D not certain. CDR3 coding DNA: TGTGCCAGCAGACCCCCCTCCGGGAGAGGCTACACCTTC. This encodes CASRPPSGRGYTF.